Sequencing of this T cell receptor (beta chain) was carried out in a study of immune heterogeneity within non-small cell lung tumors. Looking at the study overall: With respect to histology, the tumors encompassed several squamous cell carcinomas, some 10 non-squamous carcinomas and 1 not otherwise specified. Whole-study results and caveats: Each patient largely had their own distinct set of high-frequency T-cell receptor beta clonotypes.

At approximately 600 ng per sample, bulk tumor genomic DNA provided the template. In surgery, several biopsies were collected from each primary tumor at widely spaced sites. Samples came from untreated patients having curative surgery for newly diagnosed non-small cell lung cancer. Regarding this clonotype: As yet, its antigen is unknown.

This CDR3 is 15 amino acids long. Germline V gene sequence: CDR1 LGHNA, CDR2 YNFKEQ. The V and J ends lost 4 bases and 5 bases, in that order; junction bases with no gene match: 8. Amplification of the TCR beta CDR3 was achieved through multiplex PCR with 32 V and 13 J primers. TCRdb recomputed calls from the multiplex PCR reads with MiXCR, one row per CDR3 protein. The data show 20,000 to 25,000 distinct CDR3 sequences, with 27% seen just once and 3.5% to 4.5% held by the top ten. The chain combines TRBV4-2 with TRBJ2-3, with 8 bases identical to TRBD2. Input material: lung tumor tissue. This TCR was sampled from a middle-aged man with non-small cell lung cancer. The chain's CDR3 is CASSPAGGRVDTQYF. In nucleotides, the CDR3 is TGTGCCAGCAGCCCGGCGGGGGGCCGGGTAGATACGCAGTATTTT.